The 20 T cell receptor beta chains in this list originate from one sample, sequenced in a study of cytomegalovirus exposure and HLA in healthy donors. The PCR used 60 Vbeta and 13 Jbeta primers. Generated by immunoSEQ multiplex PCR, the TCRdb table keeps only in-frame clones and is missing some. In the table there are roughly 240,000 clones, more than 75% of which are singletons. Sequencing was done on a sample of PBMCs. These receptors originate from a woman aged 40 to 55 in good health and CMV-seropositive.

The chain couples TRBV6-1 to TRBJ2-7; 7 nucleotides agree with TRBD2. Germline V gene data show CDR1 as MNHNS and CDR2 as SASEGT. With V trimmed by 0 bases and J by 0 bases, 8 bases remained unmatched. The CDR3 loop spans 17 amino acids. The CDR3 DNA follows: TGTGCCAGCAGTGAAGCGCTCGGGGGAGGGAGCTCCTACGAGCAGTACTTC. Its protein is CASSEALGGGSSYEQYF.

This chain links TRBV27 with TRBJ1-5; D possibly corresponds to TRBD1 (6 bases). The V end lost 1 base, the J end lost 2 bases, and 12 bases lay between the germline ends. The CDR3 length is 16 residues. Germline CDR1 reads MNHEY; CDR2 reads SMNVEV (reference sequence). The CDR3 sequence: CASSLWGGGGNQPQHF. The CDR3 nucleotides are TGTGCCAGCAGTTTATGGGGGGGCGGAGGCAATCAGCCCCAGCATTTT.

This clone was recorded once. The gene calls are TRBV6-6 and TRBJ2-3; a weak D match, TRBD2 (5 bases). Per the germline V gene, CDR1 is MNHNY and CDR2 is SVGAGI (reference sequence). Trimming cost V 3 bases and J 4 bases, with 8 bases left between them. This CDR3 spans 13 amino acids. CDR3 protein: CASSYRGADTQYF. The CDR3 DNA sequence: TGTGCCAGCAGTTATCGGGGTGCAGATACGCAGTATTTT.

This rearrangement joins TRBV7-2 to TRBJ2-3; the D is unclear. The germline gives CDR1 SGHTA, CDR2 FQGNSA. V lost 1 base and J lost 6, with 11 bases in between. This CDR3 is 14 amino acids long. CDR3 amino acids: CASSLGLEADTQYF. The CDR3 DNA is TGTGCCAGCAGCTTAGGTTTAGAAGCGGATACGCAGTATTTT.

This clone occurred a few times. The chain links TRBV11-2 to TRBJ2-2, with D possibly TRBD2 on 5 matching bases. The CDR3 consists of 17 residues. Germline values: CDR1 SGHAT, CDR2 FQNNGV. V was pared by 2 bases and J by 0 bases, with 13 bases between. CDR3 DNA: TGTGCCAGCAGCTTACGAGGAGCGGAGTCGAACACCGGGGAGCTGTTTTTT. Its protein product is CASSLRGAESNTGELFF.

In this sample, this clone turned up a few times. The chain uses TRBV4-3 and TRBJ1-1; 9 bases agree with TRBD1. The CDR3 has 13 residues. Germline V gene data show CDR1 as LGHNA and CDR2 as YSLEER. The V segment lost 4 bases and the J segment 7 bases; nucleotides outside the gene matches: 4. The CDR3 DNA reads TGCGCCAGCAGCCCTACAGGGGGCGGTGAAGCTTTCTTT. It codes for CASSPTGGGEAFF.

The chain uses TRBV27 and TRBJ1-4; D perhaps matches TRBD1 (5 bases). V lost 0 bases and J lost 0, with 5 bases in between. Germline assignment: CDR1 MNHEY and CDR2 SMNVEV (reference sequence). The CDR3 has 15 amino acids. The CDR3 is CASSLSTATNEKLFF. The CDR3 DNA is TGTGCCAGCAGTTTATCGACAGCAACTAATGAAAAACTGTTTTTT.

The chain combines TRBV6-5 with TRBJ2-7, with 9 positions matching TRBD2. With 2 bases clipped from V and 0 bases from J, the junction kept 5 bases outside the gene matches. The CDR3 covers 16 residues. CDR1 and CDR2 from the germline V gene are MNHEY and SVGAGI. CDR3 in DNA: TGTGCCAGCAGTTACGGCAGTAGCGGGAGCTCCTACGAGCAGTACTTC. Translated, it gives CASSYGSSGSSYEQYF.

The chain has TRBV7-2 and TRBJ2-3; D might be TRBD2 (6 bases). The CDR3 extends over 18 amino acids. Germline values: CDR1 SGHTA, CDR2 FQGNSA. V lost 4 bases and J 0 bases, leaving 20 bases between the germline ends. CDR3 nucleotides: TGTGCCAGCAGCTCCCAACCCACGGTGGGGACTAGCACAGATACGCAGTATTTT. Its translation is CASSSQPTVGTSTDTQYF. Full variable domain (rest looked up from reference TRBV7-2 and TRBJ2-3): GAGVSQSPSNKVTEKGKDVELRCDPISGHTALYWYRQSLGQGLEFLIYFQGNSAPDKSGLPSDRFSAERTGGSVSTLTIQRTQQEDSAVYLCASSSQPTVGTSTDTQYFGPGTRLTVL.

The chain carries TRBV4-1 and TRBJ2-5; 11 bases line up with TRBD2. From germline, CDR1 is MGHRA and CDR2 YSYEKL. The CDR3 contains 17 residues. Losses at the gene ends were 1 base for V and 2 bases for J; bases not matched to a gene: 6. The CDR3: CASSQVRLAGGQETQYF. DNA of the CDR3: TGCGCCAGCAGCCAAGTTCGGCTAGCGGGGGGACAAGAGACCCAGTACTTC.

This clone has only a few counts. V usage is TRBV13 and J usage is TRBJ1-1; D is unresolved. V lost 3 bases, J lost 3 bases, and 2 bases lay in between. The CDR3 is made up of 11 amino acids. CDR1 is PRHDT, CDR2 FYEKMQ, per germline (reference sequence). The CDR3 nucleotides are TGTGCCAGCAGCTTCTACACTGAAGCTTTCTTT. This gives the protein CASSFYTEAFF.

About this clone: The same CDR3 arises from other DNA sequences in this sample as well. The chain combines TRBV5-1 with TRBJ1-4, with D maybe TRBD1 (6 bases). The CDR3 covers 14 residues. Germline CDR1 reads SGHRS; CDR2 reads YFSETQ. The V end lost 0 bases, the J end lost 4 bases, and 7 bases lay between the germline ends. The CDR3 spells CASSLGQVNEKLFF. The CDR3 region has the DNA TGCGCCAGCAGCTTGGGACAGGTTAATGAAAAACTGTTTTTT.

The chain links TRBV30 to TRBJ2-3; 10 bases are a match to TRBD2. The CDR3 has 14 residues. Per the germline V gene, CDR1 is GTSNPN and CDR2 is SVGIG (reference sequence). V gave up 3 bases and J gave up 4 bases; unmatched junction bases: 4. The CDR3 loop is CAWRLAGWSDTQYF. Here the CDR3 DNA reads TGTGCCTGGAGACTAGCGGGGTGGTCAGATACGCAGTATTTT.

The DNA for the CDR3 is TGTGCCAGCTCACCATGGCTGCAGCGAAAGATCCAGAACACTGAAGCTTTCTTT. It is translated as CASSPWLQRKIQNTEAFF. The rearrangement uses TRBV18 and TRBJ1-1; no clear D gene. This CDR3 contains 18 residues. Germline V CDR1 and CDR2: KGHSH, LQKENI. V lost 2 bases and J 1 base, leaving 20 bases between the germline ends.

The V and J genes are TRBV29-1 and TRBJ2-3; D might be TRBD2 (6 bases). The CDR3 has 13 residues. The germline V gene has CDR1 SQVTM and CDR2 ANQGSEA. The V gene lost 4 bases and the J gene lost 0 bases, with 8 bases spanning the gap. The CDR3 bases are TGCAGCGTTGGTGCGGGGAGCACAGATACGCAGTATTTT. It yields the protein CSVGAGSTDTQYF.

The chain employs TRBV7-2 and TRBJ2-6; D unresolved. Germline CDR1 reads SGHTA; CDR2 reads FQGNSA. The CDR3 has 18 residues. Trimming cost V 0 bases and J 0 bases, with 12 bases left between them. CDR3 in amino acids: CASSLARSHISGANVLTF. The CDR3 DNA reads TGTGCCAGCAGCTTAGCCAGGTCCCACATCTCTGGGGCCAACGTCCTGACTTTC. The variable domain in full, completed from reference TRBV7-2 and TRBJ2-6, reads GAGVSQSPSNKVTEKGKDVELRCDPISGHTALYWYRQSLGQGLEFLIYFQGNSAPDKSGLPSDRFSAERTGGSVSTLTIQRTQQEDSAVYLCASSLARSHISGANVLTFGAGSRLTVL.

The genes are TRBV4-3 and TRBJ2-3, with TRBD1 identical over 8 bases. Germline lookup yields CDR1 LGHNA and CDR2 YSLEER. The CDR3 is 17 residues long. The J segment lost 2 bases and the V segment lost 0 bases, leaving 7 bases of the junction unmatched. As DNA, the CDR3 is TGCGCCAGCAGCCAAGAGGGCGGACAGGGCCTCACAGATACGCAGTATTTT. It specifies CASSQEGGQGLTDTQYF.

This clone was counted once. V and J are TRBV4-2 and TRBJ1-2; D ambiguous. The CDR3 is 13 residues long. Germline lookup yields CDR1 LGHNA and CDR2 YNFKEQ. Between the trimmed V and J ends, which lost 0 bases and 7 bases, there was a span of 9 bases. CDR3 DNA: TGTGCCAGCAGCCAAGACTCAGATCGTGGCTACACCTTC. Amino acid sequence: CASSQDSDRGYTF.

The gene calls are TRBV6-6 and TRBJ1-3; the D is unclear. This CDR3 comprises 14 residues. The germline V gene has CDR1 MNHNY and CDR2 SVGAGI (reference sequence). Trimming pared 8 bases from V and 5 bases from J, leaving 16 bases between. The CDR3 DNA reads TGTGCCAGCCGAGGATCAGCTACCCGAAACACCATATATTTT. It codes for CASRGSATRNTIYF.

This clone was seen a few times. The chain employs TRBV29-1 and TRBJ1-5; D unclear. Trimming left V 4 bases short and J 1 base short, with 11 bases between. Germline CDR1 SQVTM, CDR2 ANQGSEA. The CDR3 is 14 residues long. The CDR3: CSVAGGRSNQPQHF. The CDR3 DNA follows: TGCAGCGTTGCAGGAGGAAGGAGCAATCAGCCCCAGCATTTT.